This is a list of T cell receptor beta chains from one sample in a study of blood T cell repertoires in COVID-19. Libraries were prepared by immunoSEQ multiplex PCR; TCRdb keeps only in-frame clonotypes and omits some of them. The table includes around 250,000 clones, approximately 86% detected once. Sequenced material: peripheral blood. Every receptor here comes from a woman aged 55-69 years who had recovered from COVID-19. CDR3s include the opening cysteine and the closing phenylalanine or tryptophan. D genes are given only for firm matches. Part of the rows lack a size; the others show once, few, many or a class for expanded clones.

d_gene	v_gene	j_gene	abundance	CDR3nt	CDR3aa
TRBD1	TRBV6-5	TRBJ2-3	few	TGTGCCAGCGAGACACAGGGGGCTGGTACGCAGTATTTT	CASETQGAGTQYF
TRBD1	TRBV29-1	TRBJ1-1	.	TGCAGCGCCGCGACAGGGTTCAACACTGAAGCTTTCTTT	CSAATGFNTEAFF
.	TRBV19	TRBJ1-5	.	TGTGCCAGTAGTATCGATGGAGTGCAGCCCCAGCATTTT	CASSIDGVQPQHF
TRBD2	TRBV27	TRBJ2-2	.	TGTGCCAGCAGTTTGCTGGGACTAGCGGGGGGAGGTGGGGAGCTGTTTTTT	CASSLLGLAGGGGELFF
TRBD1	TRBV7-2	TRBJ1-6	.	TGTGCCAGCATCCCCGACAGGGCTTCTGATTCACCCCTCCACTTT	CASIPDRASDSPLHF
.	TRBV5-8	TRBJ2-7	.	TGTGCCAGCAGCTTATCCACCCCTAAATCCTACGAGCAGTACTTC	CASSLSTPKSYEQYF
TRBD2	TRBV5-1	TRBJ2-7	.	TGCGCCAGCAGCTGGGGACTAGCGGGGTACGAGCAGTACTTC	CASSWGLAGYEQYF
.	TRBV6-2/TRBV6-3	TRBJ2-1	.	TGTGCCAGCAGTGACGCCGGAGGGGTTTACAATGAGCAGTTCTTC	CASSDAGGVYNEQFF
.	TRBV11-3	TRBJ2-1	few	TGTGCCAGCAGCCAGAACAATGAGCAGTTCTTC	CASSQNNEQFF
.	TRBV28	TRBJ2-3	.	TGTGCCAGCAGGCAGACAGCAATTGATACGCAGTATTTT	CASRQTAIDTQYF
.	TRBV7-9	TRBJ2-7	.	TGTGCCAGCAACCCTGACAGCTCCTACGAGCAGTACTTC	CASNPDSSYEQYF
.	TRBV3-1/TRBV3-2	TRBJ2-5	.	TGTGCCAGCAGCCAATTTGAGGGATCGGAGGAGACCCAGTACTTC	CASSQFEGSEETQYF
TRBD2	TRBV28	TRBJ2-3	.	TGTGCCAGCAGAGTAGAGGGGCGGGGGGCGCAGTATTTT	CASRVEGRGAQYF
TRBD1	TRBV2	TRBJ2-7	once	TGTGCCAGCAATGGTTTGCCGGGACAGCTTTACGAGCAGTACTTC	CASNGLPGQLYEQYF
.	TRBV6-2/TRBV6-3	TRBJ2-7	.	TGTGCCAGCAGTTACTCGAAGTTGTTGCAGGGAACCTACGAGCAGTACTTC	CASSYSKLLQGTYEQYF
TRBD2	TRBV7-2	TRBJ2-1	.	TGTGCCAGCAGCTTAGGAATAGCGGGACGTAATGAGCAGTTCTTC	CASSLGIAGRNEQFF
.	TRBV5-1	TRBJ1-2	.	TGCGCCAGCAGCTTGGTAGGGCAGGGTCGGGGCTACACCTTC	CASSLVGQGRGYTF
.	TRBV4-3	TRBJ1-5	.	TGCGCCAGCAGCCAAGATGAGGGGGAGCTACCCCAGCATTTT	CASSQDEGELPQHF
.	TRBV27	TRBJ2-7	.	TGTGCCAGCAGTTGGGGAGGGGGACTCGAGCAGTACTTC	CASSWGGGLEQYF
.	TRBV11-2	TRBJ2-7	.	TGTGCCAGCAGCTTAATCCCCTCGGCGGGGGAGCAGTACTTC	CASSLIPSAGEQYF
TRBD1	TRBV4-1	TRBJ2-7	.	TGCGCCAGCAGCCAAGATAGGCGACAGGGGGCTAACGAGCAGTACTTC	CASSQDRRQGANEQYF
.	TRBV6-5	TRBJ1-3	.	TGTGCCAGCAGTTCAGGACTGATCTTCTCTGGAAACACCATATATTTT	CASSSGLIFSGNTIYF
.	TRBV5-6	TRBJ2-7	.	TGTGCCAGCAGCTATCGTGCAGATTCCTACGAGCAGTACTTC	CASSYRADSYEQYF
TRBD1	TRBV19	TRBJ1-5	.	TGTGCCAGTAGTACGGGACAGGGGGCTCAACAGCCCCAGCATTTT	CASSTGQGAQQPQHF
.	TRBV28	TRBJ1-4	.	TGTGCCAGCAGCCGTCAGGGAAGGTATCAGGAAAAACTGTTTTTT	CASSRQGRYQEKLFF
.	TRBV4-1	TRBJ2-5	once	TGCGCCAGCAGCCAGGGGATAGCGGCAGGACAAGAGACCCAGTACTTC	CASSQGIAAGQETQYF
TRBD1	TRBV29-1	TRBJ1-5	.	TGCAGCGTGGGACAGGGGGAAAGCAATCAGCCCCAGCATTTT	CSVGQGESNQPQHF
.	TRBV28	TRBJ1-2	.	TGTGCCAGCAGTTACCAGGGATATAACTATGGCTACACCTTC	CASSYQGYNYGYTF
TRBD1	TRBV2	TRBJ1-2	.	TGTGCCAGCAGTGCGGGACAGGGGGCGCGAGGCTACACCTTC	CASSAGQGARGYTF
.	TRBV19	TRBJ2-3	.	TGTGCCAGTAACTGGGGAGGGGGTGCCGCAGATACGCAGTATTTT	CASNWGGGAADTQYF
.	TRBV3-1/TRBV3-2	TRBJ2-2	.	TGTGCCAGCAGCCCCTCCGGTCCTTCAACCGGGGAGCTGTTTTTT	CASSPSGPSTGELFF
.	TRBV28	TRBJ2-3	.	TGTGCCAGCAGCCCCCAGAACACAGATACGCAGTATTTT	CASSPQNTDTQYF
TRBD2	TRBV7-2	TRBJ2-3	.	TGTGCCAGCAGCTTTCAGCGGGGAGACACAGATACGCAGTATTTT	CASSFQRGDTDTQYF
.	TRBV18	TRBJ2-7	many	TGTGCCAGCTCACCGGGCCTAGCGAACTCTTACGAGCAGTACTTC	CASSPGLANSYEQYF
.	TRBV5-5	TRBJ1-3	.	TGTGCCAGCAGCCAGGAACACTCTGGAAACACCATATATTTT	CASSQEHSGNTIYF
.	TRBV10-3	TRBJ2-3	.	TGTGCCATCAGTGAGTCGATAGGGGCTAGAGGTACAGATACGCAGTATTTT	CAISESIGARGTDTQYF
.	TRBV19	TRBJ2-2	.	TGTGCCAGTAGTATCACGAGGAGGCTCGGGGAGCTGTTTTTT	CASSITRRLGELFF
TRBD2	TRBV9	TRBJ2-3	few	TGTGCCAGCAGCGTGGCAGCGGGGGCCCGCGGAGATACGCAGTATTTT	CASSVAAGARGDTQYF
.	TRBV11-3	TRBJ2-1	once	TGTGCCAGCAGCTCAGCCGGGTATAGCTCCTACAATGAGCAGTTCTTC	CASSSAGYSSYNEQFF
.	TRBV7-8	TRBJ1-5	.	TGTGCCAGCAGCTTAGTAATAAGGGGAAGTCAGCCCCAGCATTTT	CASSLVIRGSQPQHF
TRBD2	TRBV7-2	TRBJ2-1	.	TGTGCCAGCAGCGGAAGCGGGGGGCCCTACAATGAGCAGTTCTTC	CASSGSGGPYNEQFF
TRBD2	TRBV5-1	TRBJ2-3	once	TGCGCCAGCAGCTATCTAACTAGCGGGGGCACAGATACGCAGTATTTT	CASSYLTSGGTDTQYF
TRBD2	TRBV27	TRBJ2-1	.	TGTGCCAGCAGTCCATTGAGCGGGGGAGACTACAATGAGCAGTTCTTC	CASSPLSGGDYNEQFF
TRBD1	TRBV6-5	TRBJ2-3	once	TGTGCCAGCAGTCGTGAGGGGGCGCGTAAAGATACGCAGTATTTT	CASSREGARKDTQYF
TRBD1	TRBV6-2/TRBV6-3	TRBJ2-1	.	TGTGCCAGCAGCAGGGGGTTGGGCAATGAGCAGTTCTTC	CASSRGLGNEQFF
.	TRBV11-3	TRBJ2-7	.	TGTGCCAGCAGCTTAGCCTCGGGGGTCCACGAGCAGTACTTC	CASSLASGVHEQYF
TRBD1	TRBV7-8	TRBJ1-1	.	TGTGCCAGCAGCTCCGGATACAGGGGGAACACTGAAGCTTTCTTT	CASSSGYRGNTEAFF
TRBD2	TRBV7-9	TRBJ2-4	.	TGTGCCAGCAGCTTTATAGCGGGGGGGCCGGATAAAAACATTCAGTACTTC	CASSFIAGGPDKNIQYF
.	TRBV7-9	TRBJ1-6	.	TGTGCCAGCAGCTTCGGACAGAGTAATTCACCCCTCCACTTT	CASSFGQSNSPLHF
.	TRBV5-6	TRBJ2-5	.	TGTGCCAGCAGCCACGGGGAGACCCAGTACTTC	CASSHGETQYF